This entry features one T cell receptor beta chain sequence. In the original workflow: Using reference gene primer amplification, nucleated cell counts were estimated. Profiled with immunoSEQ multiplex PCR; TCRdb holds only in-frame clones, not every one. The V and J calls and clone size were taken over from that table, and D and trimming were inferred from the DNA. The repertoire consists of 310,000 or so clones, with approximately 86% occurring once and the leading ten covering 9.9%. The sample belongs to a study of blood T cell repertoires in COVID-19. One Seattle source followed patients from active infection through their disease course. The germline gives CDR1 MNHEY, CDR2 SVGAGI. After removal of 0 bases from V and 7 bases from J, the junction contained 9 bases not matched to a gene. The CDR3 is 16 residues long.

The origin of this receptor is a man under 40 with COVID-19, enrolled during active disease. Sequencing input: peripheral blood. The rearrangement joins TRBV6-5 to TRBJ2-7, with 10 bases identical to TRBD2. This CDR3 reads CASSYSVLAGVGEQYF. The CDR3, as DNA: TGTGCCAGCAGTTACTCAGTGCTAGCGGGAGTTGGGGAGCAGTACTTC.